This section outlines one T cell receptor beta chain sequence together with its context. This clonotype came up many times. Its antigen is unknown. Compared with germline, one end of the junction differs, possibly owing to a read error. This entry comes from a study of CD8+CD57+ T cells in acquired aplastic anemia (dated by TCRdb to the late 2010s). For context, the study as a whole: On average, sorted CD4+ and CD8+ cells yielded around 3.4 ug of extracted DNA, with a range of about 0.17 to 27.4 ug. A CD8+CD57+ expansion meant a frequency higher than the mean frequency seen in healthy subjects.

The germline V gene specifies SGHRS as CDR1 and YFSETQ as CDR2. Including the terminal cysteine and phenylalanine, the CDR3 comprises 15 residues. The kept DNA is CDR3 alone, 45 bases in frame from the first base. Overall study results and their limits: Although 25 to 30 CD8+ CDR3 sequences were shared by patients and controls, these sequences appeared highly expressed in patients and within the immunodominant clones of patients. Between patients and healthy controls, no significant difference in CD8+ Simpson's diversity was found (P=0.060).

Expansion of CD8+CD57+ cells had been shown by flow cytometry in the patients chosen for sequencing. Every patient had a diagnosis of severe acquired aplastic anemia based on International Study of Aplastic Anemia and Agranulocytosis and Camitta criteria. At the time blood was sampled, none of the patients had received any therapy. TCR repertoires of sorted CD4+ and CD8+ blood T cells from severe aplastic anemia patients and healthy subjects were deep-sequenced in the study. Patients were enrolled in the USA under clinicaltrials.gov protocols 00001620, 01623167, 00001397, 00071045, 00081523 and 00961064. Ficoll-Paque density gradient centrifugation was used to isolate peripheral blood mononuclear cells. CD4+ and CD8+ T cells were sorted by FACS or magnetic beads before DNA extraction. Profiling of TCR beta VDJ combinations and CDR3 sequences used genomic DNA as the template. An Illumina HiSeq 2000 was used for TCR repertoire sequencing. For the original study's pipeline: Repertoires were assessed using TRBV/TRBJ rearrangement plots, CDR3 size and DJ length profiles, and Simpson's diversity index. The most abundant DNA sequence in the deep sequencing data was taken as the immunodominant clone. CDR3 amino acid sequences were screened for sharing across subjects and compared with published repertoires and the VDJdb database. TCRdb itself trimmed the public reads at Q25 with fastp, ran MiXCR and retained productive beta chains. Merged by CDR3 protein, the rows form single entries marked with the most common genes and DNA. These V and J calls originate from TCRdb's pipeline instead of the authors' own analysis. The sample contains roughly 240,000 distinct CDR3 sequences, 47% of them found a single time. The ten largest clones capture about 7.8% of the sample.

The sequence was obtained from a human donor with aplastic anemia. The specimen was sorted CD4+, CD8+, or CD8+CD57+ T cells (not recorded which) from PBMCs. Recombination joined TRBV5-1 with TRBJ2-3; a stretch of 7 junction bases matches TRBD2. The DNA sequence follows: TGTGCCAGCAGCCCCAGGACTAGGTTGGAAGATACGCAGTATTTT. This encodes CASSPRTRLEDTQYF.